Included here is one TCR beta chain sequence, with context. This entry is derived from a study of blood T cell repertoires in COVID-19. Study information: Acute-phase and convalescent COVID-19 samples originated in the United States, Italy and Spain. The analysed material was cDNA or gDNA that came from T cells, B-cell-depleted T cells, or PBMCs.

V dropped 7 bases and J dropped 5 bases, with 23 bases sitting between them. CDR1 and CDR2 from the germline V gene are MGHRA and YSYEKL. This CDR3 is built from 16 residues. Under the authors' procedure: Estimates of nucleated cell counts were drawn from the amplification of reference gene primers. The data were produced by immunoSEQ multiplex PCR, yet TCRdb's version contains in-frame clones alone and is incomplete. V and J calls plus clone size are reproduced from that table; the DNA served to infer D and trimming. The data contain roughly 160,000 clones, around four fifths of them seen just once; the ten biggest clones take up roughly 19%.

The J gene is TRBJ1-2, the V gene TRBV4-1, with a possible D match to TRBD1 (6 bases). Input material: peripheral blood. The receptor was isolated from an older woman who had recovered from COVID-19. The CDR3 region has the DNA TGCGCCAGCACTAAACACGTGGGGGGGGCGCGGTATGGCTACACCTTC. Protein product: CASTKHVGGARYGYTF.